This paragraph reports one T cell receptor (beta chain). Its target is not known. These data come from a study of cytomegalovirus exposure and HLA in healthy donors. Study-level findings and limits: Immune exposure information comprised only CMV serostatus. Some highly shared sequence variants likely arose as a pipeline artifact.

The V gene's germline CDR1 is SGHRS and CDR2 YFSETQ. The CDR3 length is 15 residues. With 6 bases removed from V and 3 bases from J, the gap between germline ends came to 19 bases. The PCR ran on 60 Vbeta and 13 Jbeta primers. Profiling relied on immunoSEQ multiplex PCR, and the TCRdb table lists in-frame clones only, not all of them. The sample includes 75,000 to 85,000 clones. The chain joins TRBV5-1 to TRBJ2-7, with D perhaps matching TRBD1 (7 bases). The origin of this receptor is a man younger than 35 in good health and CMV-seropositive. The specimen sequenced was PBMCs. The CDR3 loop is CASNQEGTAFYEQYF. The CDR3 nucleotides are TGCGCCAGCAACCAGGAGGGGACAGCTTTCTACGAGCAGTACTTC.